The rows below give T cell receptor beta chains drawn from one sample of a study of shared clonotypes between healthy human individuals. Only in-frame clones appear in the TCRdb table, and some are missing; sequencing was by immunoSEQ multiplex PCR. Here the sample spans about 2 million clones, about 95% being singletons. The sequenced sample was naive CD8+ T cells sorted from blood. The source is a man younger than 35 in good health. The CDR3 runs from the conserved cysteine through the conserved F or W. A D gene is named only where the DNA matches it firmly.

TRBJ2-1 TRBV9 TRBD1 TGTGCCAGCAGGGCCGGGACAGGGATTGCCAATGAGCAGTTCTTC CASRAGTGIANEQFF
TRBJ1-5 TRBV27 TRBD1 TGTGCCAGCAGTTCCATGCCGGGACAGGGTACTCAGCCCCAGCATTTT CASSSMPGQGTQPQHF
TRBJ2-2 TRBV9 TRBD2 TGTGCCAGCAGCGTAGAGGGGCTAGCGGCCGCGAACACCGGGGAGCTGTTTTTT CASSVEGLAAANTGELFF
TRBJ2-2 TRBV6-1 NA TGTGCCAGCAGTGACCCGGGCGAGAACACCGGGGAGCTGTTTTTT CASSDPGENTGELFF
TRBJ2-7 TRBV7-9 TRBD2 TGTGCCAGCAGCCAAATTAGCGGGATGGACGAGCAGTACTTC CASSQISGMDEQYF
TRBJ1-2 TRBV30 NA TGTGCCTGGAGTGTATCGGGAGGGCAAGGCTACACCTTC CAWSVSGGQGYTF
TRBJ1-2 TRBV27 TRBD1 TGTGCCAGTATGGGACAGGGAGAGCCCGAGGGTGTGGGCTACACCTTC CASMGQGEPEGVGYTF
TRBJ2-5 TRBV7-2 TRBD2 TGTGCCAGCAGCTACCGGACTAGCGGGTATCAAGAGACCCAGTACTTC CASSYRTSGYQETQYF
TRBJ1-1 TRBV30 NA TGTGCCTGGAGTTACACCTTGGGGAACACTGAAGCTTTCTTT CAWSYTLGNTEAFF
TRBJ1-1 TRBV7-7 NA TGTGCTAGCAGCTTGAAGGGTAGGAACACTGAAGCTTTCTTT CASSLKGRNTEAFF
TRBJ2-7 TRBV9 TRBD2 TGTGCCAGCAGCGTAGGAAGCGGGAGGGGGTACGAGCAGTACTTC CASSVGSGRGYEQYF
TRBJ2-2 TRBV6-6 NA TGTGCCAGCAGTTTTTACACCGGGGAGCTGTTTTTT CASSFYTGELFF
TRBJ2-7 TRBV5-4 TRBD1 TGTGCCAGCAGCTCGGGACAGGACGACGAGCAGTACTTC CASSSGQDDEQYF
TRBJ2-2 TRBV7-8 NA TGTGCCAGCAGCTTAGATCCGGGGGACCGGATAGCCGGGGAGCTGTTTTTT CASSLDPGDRIAGELFF
TRBJ2-3 TRBV5-6 TRBD2 TGTGCCAGCAGCTCAGAGACTAGCGGGAGCGCAGATACGCAGTATTTT CASSSETSGSADTQYF
TRBJ2-7 TRBV7-9 TRBD2 TGTGCCAGCAGCCCACTAGCGGGAGGGCCGGGCGAGCAGTACTTC CASSPLAGGPGEQYF
TRBJ2-3 TRBV7-9 NA TGTGCCAGCAGCCAGGCAGGGAGCACAGATACGCAGTATTTT CASSQAGSTDTQYF
TRBJ2-7 TRBV9 TRBD1 TGTGCCAGCGGGACAGGTTATTCCTACGAGCAGTACTTC CASGTGYSYEQYF
TRBJ2-2 TRBV9 NA TGTGCCAGCAGCGTAGCAACTCTCCCGAACACCGGGGAGCTGTTTTTT CASSVATLPNTGELFF
TRBJ2-7 TRBV11-2 NA TGTGCCACCGGAGTGGGGTACGAGCAGTACTTC CATGVGYEQYF
TRBJ2-7 TRBV14 NA TGTGCCAGCAGCGGTGAGGGGGTCTCCCCCTACGAGCAGTACTTC CASSGEGVSPYEQYF
TRBJ2-2 TRBV19 TRBD1 TGTGCCAGTAGCGGGTATGGGACAGGAAAGAACACCGGGGAGCTGTTTTTT CASSGYGTGKNTGELFF
TRBJ2-7 TRBV5-6 NA TGTGCCAGCAGCTTGGACAGAACCTACGAGCAGTACTTC CASSLDRTYEQYF
TRBJ2-7 TRBV28 TRBD2 TGTGCCAGCAGTGCCCGGGGAGGGGAATCCTACGAGCAGTACTTC CASSARGGESYEQYF
TRBJ2-6 TRBV27 TRBD1 TGTGCCAGCAGTTTGACAGGGGGCTCGGGGGCCAACGTCCTGACTTTC CASSLTGGSGANVLTF